These 32 T cell receptor beta chains share one sample of origin, sequenced in a study of blood T cell repertoires in COVID-19. Data came from immunoSEQ multiplex PCR; TCRdb stores just in-frame clones and leaves some out. The table lists about 51,000 clones, roughly 91% of them singletons. The specimen sequenced was peripheral blood. Receptor source: a man aged 50-60 years with active COVID-19.

The V gene is TRBV6-1, the J gene TRBJ2-7; 7 bases map to TRBD2. V gave up 0 bases and J gave up 7 bases; unmatched junction bases: 6. The CDR3 spans 14 residues. Looked up from germline, CDR1 is MNHNS and CDR2 is SASEGT. CDR3 amino acids: CASSEAGGTFEQYF. As DNA, the CDR3 is TGTGCCAGCAGTGAAGCGGGGGGGACGTTTGAGCAGTACTTC.

The V gene is TRBV11-2, the J gene TRBJ1-3; D gene ambiguous. The CDR3 length is 15 residues. V was pared by 6 bases and J by 0 bases, with 12 bases between. Germline CDR1 reads SGHAT; CDR2 reads FQNNGV. CDR3 protein: CASSLLAGSGNTIYF. CDR3 bases: TGTGCCAGCAGTCTTCTGGCGGGCTCTGGAAACACCATATATTTT.

For this clone: The sample carries other DNA sequences with the same CDR3. The rearrangement uses TRBV12-3 or TRBV12-4 and TRBJ2-1; the match to TRBD1 covers 7 bases. There are 12 residues in the CDR3. After removal of 3 bases from V and 8 bases from J, the junction contained 1 base not matched to a gene. This CDR3 is CASSFTGDEQFF. For the CDR3, the DNA is TGTGCCAGCAGTTTTACAGGGGATGAGCAGTTCTTC.

This clone was observed once. The V gene is TRBV7-9, the J gene TRBJ1-4, with D possibly being TRBD1 (6 bases). The length of the CDR3 is 14 residues. V was pared by 4 bases and J by 2 bases, with 8 bases between. The germline V gene has CDR1 SEHNR and CDR2 FQNEAQ (reference sequence). The DNA of the CDR3 is TGTGCCAGCAGCTGGACAGATACTAATGAAAAACTGTTTTTT. Translated, it gives CASSWTDTNEKLFF.

This clone was observed once. The J gene is TRBJ1-2, the V gene TRBV19; D ambiguous. Germline-derived CDR1 and CDR2 are LNHDA and SQIVND (reference sequence). Trimming removed 0 bases from V and 1 base from J, with 15 bases in between. The CDR3 length is 17 residues. As DNA, the CDR3 is TGTGCCAGTAGTATAGATCTAGAGGGTGTTCATAACTATGGCTACACCTTC. Amino acid sequence: CASSIDLEGVHNYGYTF.

The CDR3 nucleotides are TGTGCCAGCAGCCTCCTCTCAGGACTAGGGGGCTCCTACGAGCAGTACTTC. Encoded protein: CASSLLSGLGGSYEQYF. The chain combines TRBV5-6 with TRBJ2-7; D may be TRBD2 (7 bases). Germline V gene lookup returns CDR1 SGHDT and CDR2 YYEEEE. CDR3 length: 17 amino acids. V dropped 4 bases and J dropped 0 bases, with 20 bases sitting between them.

The genes are TRBV9 and TRBJ2-1, with TRBD2 matching over 9 bases. The germline V gene has CDR1 SGDLS and CDR2 YYNGEE. The CDR3 consists of 15 residues. After removal of 0 bases from V and 6 bases from J, the junction contained 4 bases not matched to a gene. CDR3 nucleotides: TGTGCCAGCAGCGTAGAGGCGGGGGGGTTCAATGAGCAGTTCTTC. It encodes CASSVEAGGFNEQFF.

The chain employs TRBV10-3 and TRBJ1-1; D uncertain. The CDR3 contains 14 residues. Germline V gene lookup returns CDR1 ENHRY and CDR2 SYGVKD. Trimming cost V 0 bases and J 4 bases, with 9 bases left between them. CDR3 protein: CAISESGYGTEAFF. CDR3 nucleotide sequence: TGTGCCATCAGTGAGTCCGGGTATGGCACTGAAGCTTTCTTT.

A single count supports this clone. The chain links TRBV2 to TRBJ1-1; the D gene is possibly TRBD1 (5 bases). Looked up from germline, CDR1 is SNHLY and CDR2 is FYNNEI. V was clipped by 2 bases and J by 5 bases, with 12 bases between them. The CDR3 length is 14 residues. The CDR3 sequence is CASSEQERGTEAFF. For the CDR3, the DNA is TGTGCCAGCAGTGAACAGGAAAGGGGAACTGAAGCTTTCTTT.

V is TRBV15 and J is TRBJ2-1; TRBD2 matches 8 bases. Germline loops: CDR1 LNHNV, CDR2 YYDKDF (reference sequence). The CDR3 is 15 amino acids. The junction had 4 bases not matched to a gene; V was cut back by 4 bases and J by 2 bases. CDR3 sequence: CATSTTSGAYNEQFF. In DNA form, the CDR3 reads TGTGCCACCAGCACAACTAGCGGCGCCTACAATGAGCAGTTCTTC.

V usage is TRBV7-9 and J usage is TRBJ1-3, with D possibly matching TRBD1 (5 bases). This CDR3 has 16 residues. Germline CDR1 reads SEHNR; CDR2 reads FQNEAQ (reference sequence). V shed 4 bases and J shed 2 bases, with 15 bases lying between them. This CDR3 is CASSSAGGTAGNTIYF. CDR3 in DNA: TGTGCCAGCAGCTCAGCCGGCGGGACGGCTGGAAACACCATATATTTT.

Only a few counts were recorded for this clone. The CDR3 nucleotides are TGCGCCAGCAGCCTAACCCGGACTGTCCGATATGGCTACACCTTC. Protein sequence: CASSLTRTVRYGYTF. V gene TRBV4-1 combines with J gene TRBJ1-2, with D unclear. V lost 4 bases to trimming and J lost 5 bases, with 17 bases between them. Germline loops: CDR1 MGHRA, CDR2 YSYEKL. The CDR3 consists of 15 residues.

The genes are TRBV6-5 and TRBJ2-7, with 8 nucleotides matching TRBD1. This CDR3 has 14 amino acids. V lost 6 bases and J lost 0; bases outside the gene matches: 4. Germline lookup yields CDR1 MNHEY and CDR2 SVGAGI. The CDR3 here is CASSFQGASYEQYF. The CDR3 nucleotides read TGTGCCAGCAGCTTTCAGGGGGCCTCCTACGAGCAGTACTTC.

In this sample, this clone turned up a few times. CDR3 sequence reads: CASSDTDRVYGYTF. CDR3 coding DNA: TGTGCCAGCAGTGACACCGACAGGGTCTATGGCTACACCTTC. The V call is TRBV6-1, the J call TRBJ1-2; TRBD1 matches at 7 bases. Trimming cost V 3 bases and J 4 bases; bases outside gene matches: 5. This CDR3 region has 14 residues. The germline CDR1 and CDR2 sequences are MNHNS and SASEGT.

This chain links TRBV27 with TRBJ1-3; D is possibly TRBD1 (5 bases). The CDR3 contains 17 residues. V was shortened by 0 bases and J by 0 bases, with 12 bases between the two germline ends. Per the germline V gene, CDR1 is MNHEY and CDR2 is SMNVEV (reference sequence). The CDR3 bases are TGTGCCAGCAGTTTATCTAGGCAGGGAAGCTCTGGAAACACCATATATTTT. This translates into CASSLSRQGSSGNTIYF.

A single count supports this clone. The rearrangement uses TRBV6-5 and TRBJ2-7; no reliable D call. V lost 2 bases and J 3 bases, leaving 2 bases between the germline ends. This CDR3 spans 11 amino acids. The germline gives CDR1 MNHEY, CDR2 SVGAGI. The CDR3 sequence is CASSYRYEQYF. The CDR3, as DNA: TGTGCCAGCAGTTACCGCTACGAGCAGTACTTC.

A single count supports this clone. The J gene is TRBJ1-3, the V gene TRBV4-3; TRBD1 matches 7 bases. Germline V gene lookup returns CDR1 LGHNA and CDR2 YSLEER. The CDR3 consists of 17 residues. The V and J ends lost 7 bases and 0 bases, in that order; junction bases with no gene match: 12. As DNA, the CDR3 is TGCGCCAGCAACCACACGTTAACAGGGGACTCTGGAAACACCATATATTTT. Residues: CASNHTLTGDSGNTIYF.

The V call is TRBV6-4, the J call TRBJ2-3, with 9 bases that match TRBD2. The CDR3 is 15 residues long. The junction had 3 bases not matched to a gene; V was cut back by 4 bases and J by 1 base. Germline assignment: CDR1 MRHNA and CDR2 SNTAGT. The CDR3 loop reads CASSVSSGGTDTQYF. DNA of the CDR3: TGTGCCAGCAGTGTATCTAGCGGGGGCACAGATACGCAGTATTTT.

The V call is TRBV23-1, the J call TRBJ2-3; 9 bases line up with TRBD1. TRBV23-1 is sorted into the ORF group, with uncertain function. The junction had 9 bases not matched to a gene; V was cut back by 11 bases and J by 6 bases. The CDR3 has 13 residues. The CDR3 coding sequence is TGCGCCTCGGGACAGGGTCCCACGGATACGCAGTATTTT. Amino acid sequence: CASGQGPTDTQYF.

This clone appeared a few times. The chain joins TRBV5-5 to TRBJ2-6; D gene unclear. V gave up 0 bases and J gave up 3 bases, with 7 bases separating them. The length of the CDR3 is 15 residues. CDR1 and CDR2 from the germline V gene are SGHKS and YYEKEE (reference sequence). CDR3: CASSLEEHGANVLTF. As DNA, the CDR3 is TGTGCCAGCAGCTTGGAGGAGCATGGGGCCAACGTCCTGACTTTC.

V gene TRBV30 combines with J gene TRBJ2-1; 7 bases line up with TRBD2. The CDR3 totals 12 residues. V gave up 2 bases and J gave up 15 bases; unmatched junction bases: 10. Germline V gives CDR1 GTSNPN, CDR2 SVGIG (reference sequence). CDR3 protein: CAWSWEGGPPFF. In nucleotides, the CDR3 is TGTGCCTGGAGTTGGGAGGGAGGGCCGCCGTTCTTC.

The gene calls are TRBV6-6 and TRBJ1-1; D might be TRBD1 (6 bases). Per germline, CDR1 MNHNY and CDR2 SVGAGI (reference sequence). V gave up 2 bases and J gave up 5 bases, with 9 bases separating them. The CDR3 covers 13 residues. CDR3 DNA: TGTGCCAGCAGTTACACAGGGAAAACTGAAGCTTTCTTT. Its protein is CASSYTGKTEAFF.

V usage is TRBV12-3 or TRBV12-4 and J usage is TRBJ1-5, with unresolved D. The CDR3 totals 11 residues. Trimming shortened V by 5 bases and J by 4 bases, and 3 bases separated the two germline ends. CDR3 protein: CASSLNQPQHF. Written as DNA, the CDR3 is TGTGCCAGCAGTCTTAATCAGCCCCAGCATTTT.

The chain is built from TRBV2 and TRBJ1-1, with D unresolved. The CDR3 loop spans 14 amino acids. V was clipped by 3 bases and J by 1 base, with 9 bases between them. The germline V gene encodes CDR1 SNHLY and CDR2 FYNNEI. CDR3 nucleotides: TGTGCCAGCAGTGATAGAATCCCGAACACTGAAGCTTTCTTT. Translation gives CASSDRIPNTEAFF.

The V call is TRBV2, the J call TRBJ1-3, with TRBD1 identical over 9 bases. V lost 6 bases and J lost 0; bases outside the gene matches: 9. The length of the CDR3 is 17 residues. The germline V gene encodes CDR1 SNHLY and CDR2 FYNNEI. Here the CDR3 DNA reads TGTGCCAGCAGCGTGGGACAGGGAAGGGTCTCTGGAAACACCATATATTTT. This encodes CASSVGQGRVSGNTIYF.

The J gene is TRBJ2-1, the V gene TRBV4-1; maybe TRBD2 (6 bases). The V and J ends lost 4 bases and 12 bases respectively, with 25 bases between them. The CDR3 covers 16 residues. Germline loops: CDR1 MGHRA, CDR2 YSYEKL. The CDR3 here is CASSPVGTPALTGQFF. The CDR3 coding sequence is TGCGCCAGCAGCCCTGTGGGGACTCCAGCCCTAACTGGGCAGTTCTTC.

The V and J genes are TRBV12-5 and TRBJ1-1; D not certain. Germline V gives CDR1 LGHNT, CDR2 FRNRAP. This CDR3 is 17 amino acids long. The ends were cut back, 0 bases at V and 3 bases at J, with 17 bases in the middle. CDR3 coding DNA: TGTGCTAGTGGTTTGGTACAGAGGGTAAGCGTGGACACTGAAGCTTTCTTT. Protein: CASGLVQRVSVDTEAFF. The variable domain in full, with the rest retrieved from reference TRBV12-5 and TRBJ1-1, is DARVTQTPRHKVTEMGQEVTMRCQPILGHNTVFWYRQTMMQGLELLAYFRNRAPLDDSGMPKDRFSAEMPDATLATLKIQPSEPRDSAVYFCASGLVQRVSVDTEAFFGQGTRLTVV.

In this sample, this clone turned up once. V gene TRBV5-1 combines with J gene TRBJ2-7; a possible D gene is TRBD2 (6 bases). Per germline, CDR1 SGHRS and CDR2 YFSETQ. This CDR3 comprises 15 residues. The V end lost 4 bases, the J end lost 3 bases, and 17 bases lay between the germline ends. Here the CDR3 reads CASSLLEGHSYEQYF. The CDR3 region has the DNA TGCGCCAGCAGCCTCCTGGAGGGGCACAGCTACGAGCAGTACTTC.

The chain links TRBV2 to TRBJ1-2; D is undetermined. The CDR3 consists of 14 residues. The V gene lost 6 bases and the J gene lost 2 bases, with 13 bases spanning the gap. Germline CDR1 SNHLY, CDR2 FYNNEI. In DNA, the CDR3 is TGTGCCAGCAGGGCCCCTGGCAGGAACTATGGCTACACCTTC. Protein product: CASRAPGRNYGYTF.

This chain connects TRBV5-1 to TRBJ2-2, with TRBD1 identical over 9 bases. CDR1 and CDR2 from the germline V gene are SGHRS and YFSETQ. V gave up 3 bases and J gave up 5 bases; unmatched junction bases: 8. CDR3 length: 16 residues. The CDR3 loop is CASSSNDRGKTGELFF. Here the CDR3 DNA reads TGCGCCAGCAGCTCGAACGACAGGGGGAAGACCGGGGAGCTGTTTTTT. The full variable domain, completed using reference TRBV5-1 and TRBJ2-2, is KAGVTQTPRYLIKTRGQQVTLSCSPISGHRSVSWYQQTPGQGLQFLFEYFSETQRNKGNFPGRFSGRQFSNSRSEMNVSTLELGDSALYLCASSSNDRGKTGELFFGEGSRLTVL.

The chain recombines TRBV9 with TRBJ2-7, with TRBD2 matching over 11 bases. The CDR3 is made up of 16 amino acids. V lost 0 bases, J lost 3 bases, and 5 bases stayed unmatched. Germline lookup yields CDR1 SGDLS and CDR2 YYNGEE. CDR3 nucleotide sequence: TGTGCCAGCAGCGTAGGACTAGCGGGACTATACTACGAGCAGTACTTC. Amino acid sequence: CASSVGLAGLYYEQYF.

This clone was seen only a few times. As DNA, the CDR3 is TGTGCCAGCTCAGTAGTTAGCGGGTCCAATGAGCAGTTCTTC. The encoded protein is CASSVVSGSNEQFF. V gene TRBV2 combines with J gene TRBJ2-1; 7 positions agree with TRBD2. The V gene end was trimmed by 8 bases and the J gene end by 6 bases; junction bases not matched to a gene: 10. The CDR3 spans 14 residues. Germline V gives CDR1 SNHLY, CDR2 FYNNEI.